This T cell receptor (beta chain) comes out of a study of glioma-infiltrating T cells after dendritic cell vaccination. This clone was counted a single time. The time point is: after dendritic cell vaccination, including at tumor progression/relapse. Before vaccination, two weeks after the third vaccination, and at progression, PBMC were collected. Here immunoSEQ multiplex PCR was the method, and the copy in TCRdb shows in-frame clones only, minus some. There are 20,000 to 30,000 clones in the sample; roughly 91% occur only once, and under 3% lies in the top ten. The CDR3 extends over 14 amino acids. The V gene's germline CDR1 is LNHDA and CDR2 SQIVND (reference sequence). V trimming: 8 bases; J trimming: 0 bases; junction bases outside the gene matches: 4.

The sample here was blood, taken after dendritic cell vaccination. This TCR came from a human donor with glioblastoma. The gene calls are TRBV19 and TRBJ1-3, with TRBD1 identical over 7 bases. DNA of the CDR3: TGTGCCAGTTATACAGGGGACTCTGGAAACACCATATATTTT. As protein: CASYTGDSGNTIYF.